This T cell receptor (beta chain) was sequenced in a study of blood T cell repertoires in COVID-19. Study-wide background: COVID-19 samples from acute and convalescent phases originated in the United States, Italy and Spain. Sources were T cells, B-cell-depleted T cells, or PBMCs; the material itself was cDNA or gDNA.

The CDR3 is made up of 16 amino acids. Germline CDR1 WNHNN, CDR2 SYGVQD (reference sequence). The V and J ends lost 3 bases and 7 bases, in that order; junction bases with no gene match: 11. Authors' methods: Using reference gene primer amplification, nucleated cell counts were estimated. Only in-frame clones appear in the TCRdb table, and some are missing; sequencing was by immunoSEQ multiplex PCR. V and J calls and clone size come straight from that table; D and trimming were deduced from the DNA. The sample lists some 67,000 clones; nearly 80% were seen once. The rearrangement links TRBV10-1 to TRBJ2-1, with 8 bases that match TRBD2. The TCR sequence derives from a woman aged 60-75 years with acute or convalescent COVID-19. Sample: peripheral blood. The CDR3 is CASSEVAGGSRNEQFF. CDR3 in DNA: TGCGCCAGCAGTGAAGTCGCGGGGGGTAGTCGTAATGAGCAGTTCTTC.